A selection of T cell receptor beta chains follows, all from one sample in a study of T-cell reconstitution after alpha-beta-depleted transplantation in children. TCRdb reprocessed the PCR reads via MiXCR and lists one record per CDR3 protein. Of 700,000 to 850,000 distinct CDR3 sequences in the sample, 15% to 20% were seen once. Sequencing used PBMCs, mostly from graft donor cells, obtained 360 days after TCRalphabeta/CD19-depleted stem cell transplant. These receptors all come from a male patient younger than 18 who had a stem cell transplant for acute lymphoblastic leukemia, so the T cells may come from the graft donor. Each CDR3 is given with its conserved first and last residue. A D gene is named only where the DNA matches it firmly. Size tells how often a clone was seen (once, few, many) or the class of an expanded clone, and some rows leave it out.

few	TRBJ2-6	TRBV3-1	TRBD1	CASRPGQGVAGANVLTF	TGTGCCAGCAGACCGGGACAGGGGGTGGCTGGGGCCAACGTCCTGACTTTC
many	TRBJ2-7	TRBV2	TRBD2	CAGPLAGGPYEQYF	TGTGCCGGACCCCTAGCGGGAGGACCCTACGAGCAGTACTTC
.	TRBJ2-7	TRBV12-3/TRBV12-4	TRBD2	CASSFTAGGEQYF	TGTGCCAGCAGTTTTACTGCGGGGGGCGAGCAGTACTTC
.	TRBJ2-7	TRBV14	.	CASSHSTGEVAYEQYF	TGTGCCAGCAGCCATTCAACAGGGGAGGTTGCCTACGAGCAGTACTTC
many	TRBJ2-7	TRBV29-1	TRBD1	CSVTVPGTGLVSYEQYF	TGCAGCGTCACTGTTCCCGGGACAGGGTTGGTTTCCTACGAGCAGTACTTC
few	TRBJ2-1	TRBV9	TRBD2	CASSVTSGRARSLEQFF	TGTGCCAGCAGCGTGACTAGCGGGAGGGCCAGGAGCTTGGAGCAGTTCTTC
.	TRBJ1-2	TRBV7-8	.	CASSLVWDTGGYTF	TGTGCCAGCAGCTTAGTATGGGACACGGGTGGCTACACCTTC
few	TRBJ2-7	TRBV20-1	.	CSAPLIGGYEQYF	TGCAGTGCTCCTCTGATAGGCGGCTACGAGCAGTACTTC
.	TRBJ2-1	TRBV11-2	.	CASSSSYGADGRFSYNEQFF	TGTGCCAGCAGCTCCTCCTATGGGGCTGATGGGCGTTTTTCCTACAATGAGCAGTTCTTC
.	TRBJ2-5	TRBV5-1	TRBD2	CASTGRGISSRQETQYF	TGCGCCTCAACCGGGAGGGGAATCAGCTCGAGGCAAGAGACCCAGTACTTC
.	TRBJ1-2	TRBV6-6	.	CASSRTTIWGYTF	TGTGCCAGCAGTCGTACCACCATATGGGGCTACACCTTC
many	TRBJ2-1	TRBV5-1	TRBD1	CASSLRDRTYNEQFF	TGCGCCAGCAGCCTCCGGGACAGAACCTACAATGAGCAGTTCTTC
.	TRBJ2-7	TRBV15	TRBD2	CATRKAGGPYEQYF	TGTGCCACCCGAAAGGCGGGAGGACCCTACGAGCAGTACTTC
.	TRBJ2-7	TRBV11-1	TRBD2	CASSSHRLAGVKPHEQYF	TGTGCCAGCAGCTCCCACCGACTAGCGGGAGTGAAGCCCCACGAGCAGTACTTC
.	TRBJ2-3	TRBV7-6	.	CASSPRTTKVGDTQYF	TGTGCCAGCAGCCCCCGGACTACCAAGGTGGGGGATACGCAGTATTTT
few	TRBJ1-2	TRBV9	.	CASSGLSTPYGYTF	TGTGCCAGCAGCGGACTTAGTACTCCCTATGGCTACACCTTC
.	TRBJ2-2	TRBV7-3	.	CASSLYGVDTGELFF	TGTGCCAGCAGCTTATACGGGGTGGACACCGGGGAGCTGTTTTTT
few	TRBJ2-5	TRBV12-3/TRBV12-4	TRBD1	CASSSRQGRQETQYF	TGTGCCAGCAGTTCCCGACAGGGGAGGCAAGAGACCCAGTACTTC
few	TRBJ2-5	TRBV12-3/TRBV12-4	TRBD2	CASSSPSGQRETQYF	TGTGCCAGCAGTTCCCCTAGCGGCCAACGGGAGACCCAGTACTTC
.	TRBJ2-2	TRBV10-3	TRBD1	CAISESGRTGNTGELFF	TGTGCCATCAGTGAGTCAGGAAGGACAGGGAACACCGGGGAGCTGTTTTTT
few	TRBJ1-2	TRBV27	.	CASAPGLTFDYGYTF	TGTGCCAGCGCACCGGGCCTAACCTTCGACTATGGCTACACCTTC
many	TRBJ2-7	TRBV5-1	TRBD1	CASSPGGTGFYEQYF	TGCGCCAGCAGCCCCGGTGGGACAGGATTTTACGAGCAGTACTTC
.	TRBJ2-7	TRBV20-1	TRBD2	CSAGRSGSSGEQYF	TGCAGTGCTGGCCGAAGCGGGAGTTCGGGCGAGCAGTACTTC
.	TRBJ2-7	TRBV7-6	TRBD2	CASSLDAASGYEQYF	TGTGCCAGCAGCTTAGACGCCGCTAGCGGCTACGAGCAGTACTTC
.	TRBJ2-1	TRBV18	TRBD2	CASSPSGGPSYNEQFF	TGTGCCAGCTCACCGAGCGGGGGGCCCTCCTACAATGAGCAGTTCTTC
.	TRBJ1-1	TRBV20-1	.	CSAKRHSAENTEAFF	TGCAGTGCTAAGAGACATTCCGCCGAGAACACTGAAGCTTTCTTT
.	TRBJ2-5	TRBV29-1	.	CSVWVPSDPSKETQYF	TGCAGCGTTTGGGTCCCCTCGGACCCCTCTAAAGAGACCCAGTACTTC
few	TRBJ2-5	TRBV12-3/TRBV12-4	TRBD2	CASSLSPWREGNQETQYF	TGTGCCAGCAGTTTGTCCCCTTGGCGGGAGGGTAACCAAGAGACCCAGTACTTC
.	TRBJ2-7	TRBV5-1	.	CASSLVPGNYEQYF	TGCGCCAGCAGCTTGGTACCAGGGAACTACGAGCAGTACTTC
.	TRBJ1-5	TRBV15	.	CATSRAPRGQPQHF	TGTGCCACCAGCAGAGCCCCGAGAGGTCAGCCCCAGCATTTT
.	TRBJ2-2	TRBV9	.	CASSPRDFRTGELFF	TGTGCCAGCAGCCCACGGGACTTTCGCACCGGGGAGCTGTTTTTT
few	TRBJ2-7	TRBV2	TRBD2	CASTISGSYEQYF	TGTGCCAGCACGATTAGCGGGAGTTACGAGCAGTACTTC
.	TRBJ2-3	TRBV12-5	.	CASGLARGRADTQYF	TGTGCTAGTGGTTTGGCCAGGGGGAGGGCAGATACGCAGTATTTT
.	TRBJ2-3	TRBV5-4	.	CASSLYQGADTQYF	TGTGCCAGCAGCTTGTATCAGGGCGCAGATACGCAGTATTTT
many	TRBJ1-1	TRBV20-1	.	CSARQGTKAFF	TGCAGTGCTCGGCAGGGGACTAAAGCTTTCTTT
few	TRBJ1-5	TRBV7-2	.	CASSLNRYNQPQHF	TGTGCCAGCAGCTTAAACCGGTACAATCAGCCCCAGCATTTT
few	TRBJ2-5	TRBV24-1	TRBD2	CATSDLRAAGGVETQYF	TGTGCCACCAGTGATTTGCGAGCAGCGGGAGGGGTCGAGACCCAGTACTTC
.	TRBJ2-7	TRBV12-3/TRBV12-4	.	CASSFRTARTYEQYF	TGTGCCAGCAGTTTCAGGACAGCCCGTACCTACGAGCAGTACTTC
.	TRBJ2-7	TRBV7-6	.	CASSSRTGAEQYF	TGTGCCAGCAGCTCTAGGACGGGCGCCGAGCAGTACTTC
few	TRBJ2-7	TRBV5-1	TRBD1	CASSIAGTGIGSYEQYF	TGCGCCAGCAGCATCGCCGGGACAGGGATCGGTTCCTACGAGCAGTACTTC
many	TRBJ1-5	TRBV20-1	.	CSASRSNQPQHF	TGCAGTGCTAGCAGGAGCAATCAGCCCCAGCATTTT
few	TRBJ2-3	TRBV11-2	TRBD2	CASSPGTSGRGDTQYF	TGTGCCAGCAGCCCCGGGACTAGCGGGAGAGGAGATACGCAGTATTTT